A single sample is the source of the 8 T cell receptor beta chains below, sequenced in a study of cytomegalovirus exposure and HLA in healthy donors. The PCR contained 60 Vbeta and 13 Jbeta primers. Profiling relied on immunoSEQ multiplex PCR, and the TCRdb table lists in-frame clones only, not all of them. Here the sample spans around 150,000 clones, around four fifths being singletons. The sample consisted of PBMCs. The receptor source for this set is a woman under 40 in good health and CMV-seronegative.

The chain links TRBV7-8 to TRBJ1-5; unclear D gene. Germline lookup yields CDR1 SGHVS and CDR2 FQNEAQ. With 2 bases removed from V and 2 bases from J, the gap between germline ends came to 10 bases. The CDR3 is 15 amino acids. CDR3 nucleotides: TGTGCCAGCAGCTTACCGGGAGTGGGCAATCAGCCCCAGCATTTT. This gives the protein CASSLPGVGNQPQHF.

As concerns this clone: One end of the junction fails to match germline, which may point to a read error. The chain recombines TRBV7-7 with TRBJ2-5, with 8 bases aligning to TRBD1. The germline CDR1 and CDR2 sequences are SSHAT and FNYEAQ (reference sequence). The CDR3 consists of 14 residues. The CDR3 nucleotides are TGTGCTAGCAGCTTGGGACAGGCGATCGAGACCCAGTACTTC. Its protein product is CASSLGQAIETQYF.

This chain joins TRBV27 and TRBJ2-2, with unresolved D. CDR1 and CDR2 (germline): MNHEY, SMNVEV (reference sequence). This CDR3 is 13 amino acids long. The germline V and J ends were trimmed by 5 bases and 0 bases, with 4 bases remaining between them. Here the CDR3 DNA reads TGTGCCAGCAGTGTAACGAACACCGGGGAGCTGTTTTTT. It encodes CASSVTNTGELFF.

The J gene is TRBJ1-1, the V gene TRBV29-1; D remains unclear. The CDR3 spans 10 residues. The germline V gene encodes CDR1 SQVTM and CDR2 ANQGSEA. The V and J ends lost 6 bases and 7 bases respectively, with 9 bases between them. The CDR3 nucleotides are TGCAGCGTCAAGAGAGGTGAAGCTTTCTTT. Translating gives CSVKRGEAFF.

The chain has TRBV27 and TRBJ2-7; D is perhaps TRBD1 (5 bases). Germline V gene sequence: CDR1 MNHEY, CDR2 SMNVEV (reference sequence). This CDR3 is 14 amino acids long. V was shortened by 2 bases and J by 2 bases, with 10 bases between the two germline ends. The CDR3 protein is CASSLGRVAYEQYF. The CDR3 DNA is TGTGCCAGCAGTTTAGGCAGGGTGGCCTACGAGCAGTACTTC.

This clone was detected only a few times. The DNA for the CDR3 is TGTGCCAGCAGCCCCGCCGGTATAGTAGCCAAAAACATTCAGTACTTC. It translates to CASSPAGIVAKNIQYF. The chain combines TRBV28 with TRBJ2-4; D uncertain. CDR3 length: 16 amino acids. The germline gives CDR1 MDHEN, CDR2 SYDVKM. V dropped 6 bases and J dropped 0 bases, with 15 bases sitting between them.

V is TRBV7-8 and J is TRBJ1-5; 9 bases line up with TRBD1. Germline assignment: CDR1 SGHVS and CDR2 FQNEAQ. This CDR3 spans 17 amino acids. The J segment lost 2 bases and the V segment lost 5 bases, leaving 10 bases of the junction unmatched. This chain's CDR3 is CASSLRRTGAGNQPQHF. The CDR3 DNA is TGTGCCAGCAGCCTTCGCAGGACAGGGGCGGGCAATCAGCCCCAGCATTTT.

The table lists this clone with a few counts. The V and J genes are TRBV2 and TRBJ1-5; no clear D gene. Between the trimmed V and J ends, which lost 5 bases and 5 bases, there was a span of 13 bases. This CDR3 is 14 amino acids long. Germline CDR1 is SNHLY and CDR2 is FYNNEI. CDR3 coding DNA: TGTGCCAGCAGTAGGCGGCCGAGCGATCAGCCCCAGCATTTT. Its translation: CASSRRPSDQPQHF.